The rows below give T cell receptor beta chains drawn from one sample of a study of blood T cell repertoires in COVID-19. TCRdb's copy holds only in-frame clones and misses some; the assay was immunoSEQ multiplex PCR. The sample yields roughly 460,000 clones, about 90% seen once. The specimen was peripheral blood. Receptors were obtained from a man aged 18 to 29 with COVID-19, enrolled during active disease. Both conserved end residues are part of each CDR3. Fields, in order: CDR3 length, clone size, D gene, J gene, V gene, CDR3 DNA, CDR3 protein. D genes are given only for firm matches. Some rows mark clone size as missing; the rest say once, few, many or name a class of expanded clone.

16 - - TRBJ2-3 TRBV11-2 TGTGCCAGCAGCTTAGGTTACAGGCCTAGCACAGATACGCAGTATTTT CASSLGYRPSTDTQYF
15 - TRBD2 TRBJ2-1 TRBV11-2 TGTGCCAGCAGCACTCGGACTAGCGGGGGGAATGAGCAGTTCTTC CASSTRTSGGNEQFF
15 - - TRBJ2-2 TRBV9 TGTGCCAGCAGCGTAGGCACTTCGAACACCGGGGAGCTGTTTTTT CASSVGTSNTGELFF
13 - TRBD1 TRBJ2-7 TRBV5-1 TGCGCCAGCAGCACGGAGGGACAGGGCGAGCAGTACTTC CASSTEGQGEQYF
14 - - TRBJ2-7 TRBV7-9 TGTGCCAGCAGCTTAAGTATTAGCCCACACGAGCAGTACTTC CASSLSISPHEQYF
16 - TRBD2 TRBJ2-5 TRBV11-2 TGTGCCAGCAGCTTAGGTTCAAGCGGGGGCCAAGAGACCCAGTACTTC CASSLGSSGGQETQYF
14 - - TRBJ2-1 TRBV29-1 TGCAGCGTGGCTCCGGGGGGCCGAGTCCACGAGCAGTTCTTC CSVAPGGRVHEQFF
17 few TRBD2 TRBJ2-3 TRBV11-2 TGTGCCAGCAGCTTAGAGTCCGCGGGAGGGAGCACAGATACGCAGTATTTT CASSLESAGGSTDTQYF
12 - - TRBJ2-1 TRBV3-1/TRBV3-2 TGTGCCAGCAGTCGGCACGGGGATGAGCAGTTCTTC CASSRHGDEQFF
15 - TRBD1 TRBJ1-3 TRBV7-9 TGTGCCAGCAGCTTGCAGGGGGCGGCTGGAAACACCATATATTTT CASSLQGAAGNTIYF
14 - TRBD1 TRBJ1-4 TRBV5-1 TGCGCCAGCAGCTTGGGGACAGGTGATGAAAAACTGTTTTTT CASSLGTGDEKLFF
12 - TRBD1 TRBJ2-5 TRBV5-8 TGTGCCAGCAGCTTACACAGGGGACCCCAGTACTTC CASSLHRGPQYF
13 - - TRBJ2-3 TRBV5-1 TGCGCCAGCAGCTTACCAGGGTCTGATACGCAGTATTTT CASSLPGSDTQYF
16 - - TRBJ2-3 TRBV9 TGTGCCAGCAGCGGGAACAGGTTCGAAAGCACAGATACGCAGTATTTT CASSGNRFESTDTQYF
14 - TRBD1 TRBJ2-7 TRBV6-5 TGTGCCAGCAGCCCGACAGGGGGTGGCTACGAGCAGTACTTC CASSPTGGGYEQYF
14 - - TRBJ2-6 TRBV11-2 TGTGCCAGCAGCTTAGCAGCTGGGGCCAACGTCCTGACTTTC CASSLAAGANVLTF
16 - - TRBJ1-4 TRBV7-8 TGTGCCAGCAGCTTCCGTAAGGGGCAAACTAATGAAAAACTGTTTTTT CASSFRKGQTNEKLFF
14 once TRBD1 TRBJ1-6 TRBV5-6 TGTGCCAGCAGCTTGGGACAGGGGATTTCACCCCTCCACTTT CASSLGQGISPLHF
16 once TRBD1 TRBJ1-2 TRBV4-1 TGCGCCAGCAGCCCTGGGGACAGGGGAGAGGGCTATGGCTACACCTTC CASSPGDRGEGYGYTF
15 - TRBD1 TRBJ1-5 TRBV28 TGTGCCAGCAGGGGGGGGGACAGGGCCAATCAGCCCCAGCATTTT CASRGGDRANQPQHF
16 - - TRBJ1-2 TRBV7-9 TGTGCCAGCAGCTCACAACTTGCGGGGTCTAACTATGGCTACACCTTC CASSSQLAGSNYGYTF
16 - - TRBJ2-3 TRBV5-1 TGCGCCAGCAGCTCTAAGCGGCATGGTCTTTCAGATACGCAGTATTTT CASSSKRHGLSDTQYF
14 once TRBD1 TRBJ1-2 TRBV5-6 TGTGCCAGCAGCTTGCGGCAGGGGGGTATGGGCTACACCTTC CASSLRQGGMGYTF
16 - - TRBJ1-1 TRBV27 TGTGCCAGCAGTTCCCAGGGGTTCTCTCTGGGTACTGAAGCTTTCTTT CASSSQGFSLGTEAFF
16 - TRBD1 TRBJ2-7 TRBV7-9 TGTGCCAGCAGCTCCACCGCCCGGGACAGCCCCTACGAGCAGTACTTC CASSSTARDSPYEQYF
14 - TRBD1 TRBJ2-7 TRBV27 TGTGCCAGCAGTTTCGGACAGGGTCAAGGGGAGCAGTACTTC CASSFGQGQGEQYF
15 - TRBD1 TRBJ1-6 TRBV6-5 TGTGCCAGCACCCTTCGACAGGGTGGTAATTCACCCCTCCACTTT CASTLRQGGNSPLHF
13 - - TRBJ2-5 TRBV24-1 TGTGCCACCAGGACTGGCGCCCAAGAGACCCAGTACTTC CATRTGAQETQYF
16 - - TRBJ1-4 TRBV6-5 TGTGCCAGCAGTTACTTCCTACCCCTGGAGGGTGAAAAACTGTTTTTT CASSYFLPLEGEKLFF
14 - - TRBJ2-3 TRBV10-1 TGCGCCAGCAGTTTGGGGCGTCTCCAAGATACGCAGTATTTT CASSLGRLQDTQYF
15 - - TRBJ2-3 TRBV2 TGTGCCAGCAGTGTAGCTCAGGGGTTCACAGATACGCAGTATTTT CASSVAQGFTDTQYF
15 - TRBD1 TRBJ2-3 TRBV19 TGTGCCAGTAGTCAAGACAGGGGGCGGTCAGATACGCAGTATTTT CASSQDRGRSDTQYF
14 few - TRBJ1-2 TRBV21-1 TGTGCCAGCAGGAGGACGGTGGACATGTATGGCTACACCTTC CASRRTVDMYGYTF
14 - - TRBJ2-7 TRBV24-1 TGTGCCACCAGTGAGGCAGGAACGGAAGACGAGCAGTACTTC CATSEAGTEDEQYF
15 - - TRBJ2-3 TRBV6-5 TGTGCCAGCAGTTACAGCCCCACGTCCACAGATACGCAGTATTTT CASSYSPTSTDTQYF
15 - - TRBJ2-7 TRBV11-2 TGTGCCAGCAGCCAGCTTGCCCGACAGGCCTACGAGCAGTACTTC CASSQLARQAYEQYF
15 few TRBD2 TRBJ2-1 TRBV10-1 TGCGCCAGCAGTGAGTATCAGCGGGGGGACTATGAGCAGTTCTTC CASSEYQRGDYEQFF
13 - TRBD1 TRBJ2-5 TRBV18 TGTGCCAGCTCACGAGGGACAGAAGAGACCCAGTACTTC CASSRGTEETQYF
14 - TRBD2 TRBJ2-7 TRBV29-1 TGCAGCGTTGAAGACCGGACTAGCAGTTACGAGCAGTACTTC CSVEDRTSSYEQYF
19 - TRBD2 TRBJ2-1 TRBV7-8 TGTGCCAGCAGCTTAGTCGCTAGCGGGAGGGTCCAGGGCTACAATGAGCAGTTCTTC CASSLVASGRVQGYNEQFF